The source of this TCR beta chain is a study of blood T cell repertoires in COVID-19. At the level of the study: Donors in the United States, Italy and Spain gave samples during acute or convalescent COVID-19.

Original processing methods: Reference gene primer amplification yielded estimated nucleated cell counts. Measured with immunoSEQ multiplex PCR; TCRdb has only the in-frame clones, and not every one. Clone size and V and J calls were adopted from that table, with D and trimming inferred from the DNA. Among under 150,000 clones, approximately 81% were seen once, and the ten largest hold under 7%. The study recruited people aged 18 to 89 years across 20 to 30 US areas. Self-reported history from a screening survey and questionnaire set each donor's cohort. The source is a man aged 35 to 55 with acute COVID-19. Sample: PBMCs or T cells enriched from blood (not recorded which).

Written as DNA, the CDR3 is TGCGCCGAACGGGAGGTGAGCACTGAAGCTTTCTTT. This codes for CAEREVSTEAFF. The V gene is TRBV4-1, the J gene TRBJ1-1; D unresolved. Germline V gives CDR1 MGHRA, CDR2 YSYEKL. CDR3 length: 12 residues. Trimming took 11 bases from V and 4 from J, leaving 14 bases between them.